The source of this T cell receptor (beta chain) is a study of T cells in Graves' hyperthyroidism and ophthalmopathy. Findings of the study overall: Ophthalmopathy was told apart from stable hyperthyroidism by a 13 V-J model.

Exclusion of patients followed from uncontrolled infection, other autoimmune disease, pregnancy or lactation. Orbital computed tomography, thyroid ultrasound, serum thyroxine and TRAb, and clinical symptoms together informed the diagnoses. Germline V gives CDR1 SGHTA, CDR2 FQGNSA. The V and J ends lost 2 bases and 5 bases, in that order; junction bases with no gene match: 4. The length of the CDR3 is 15 residues. Amplified regions were TCR beta CDR3 sequences from RNA transcripts. Using the HTBI primer set, a first-round RT-PCR was run on the TCR CDR3. TCRdb used MiXCR to reprocess the multiplex PCR reads, holding one entry per CDR3 protein. Here the sample spans around 620,000 distinct CDR3 sequences, 40% to 55% being singletons. With respect to this clonotype: Its antigen remains unknown.

The genes are TRBV7-2 and TRBJ2-5; TRBD1 matches at 11 bases. Sequencing was performed on peripheral blood or thyroid tissue (not recorded which). This clonotype was obtained from an adult woman with Graves' disease, either hyperthyroidism or ophthalmopathy (not recorded which). The CDR3 DNA reads TGTGCCAGCAGCTTAATATGGGACAGGGGGGAGACCCAGTACTTC. Encoded protein: CASSLIWDRGETQYF.